What follows is one T cell receptor (beta chain) and its context. Using immunoSEQ multiplex PCR, the repertoire was profiled, and TCRdb retains in-frame clones only, with some absent. The sample includes 65,000 to 95,000 clones, about 90% of them seen just once. This CDR3 is built from 15 residues. Germline CDR1 is SGDLS and CDR2 is YYNGEE. V dropped 4 bases and J dropped 0; count of bases not matched to a gene: 6. The data stem from a study of OX40 agonist ivuxolimab in advanced cancers. Study summary: Dose-escalation patients had hepatocellular carcinoma, melanoma, renal cell or head and neck cancer. Eligibility admitted prior anti-PD-1, anti-PD-L1 or anti-CTLA-4 therapy; around 42% had some.

The sampling schedule covered blood at baseline, cycle 4 day 1, and cycle 7 day 1. The chain uses TRBV9 and TRBJ1-1; 7 nucleotides agree with TRBD1. The sequenced sample was CD4+ or CD8+ T cells sorted from blood, obtained in a trial of the OX40 agonist ivuxolimab. The TCR was taken from an adult with an advanced solid tumor such as melanoma, head and neck, liver or kidney cancer. CDR3 coding DNA: TGTGCCAGCAGCCCCAGGGACAGCTTGAACACTGAAGCTTTCTTT. Amino acid sequence: CASSPRDSLNTEAFF.